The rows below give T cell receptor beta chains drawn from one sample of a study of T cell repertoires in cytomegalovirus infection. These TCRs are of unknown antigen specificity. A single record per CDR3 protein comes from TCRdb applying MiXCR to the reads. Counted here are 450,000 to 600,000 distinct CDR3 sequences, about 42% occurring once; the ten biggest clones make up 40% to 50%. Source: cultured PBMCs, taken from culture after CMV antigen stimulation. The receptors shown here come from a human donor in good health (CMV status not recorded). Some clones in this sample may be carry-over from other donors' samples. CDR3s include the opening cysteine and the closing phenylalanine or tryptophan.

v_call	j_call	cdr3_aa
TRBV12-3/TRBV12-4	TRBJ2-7	CASSVAATYEQYF
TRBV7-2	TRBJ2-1	CASSGGPYDPSYNEQFF
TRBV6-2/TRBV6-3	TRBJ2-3	CASSLVLAGRRTQYF
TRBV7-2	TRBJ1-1	CASSLQGGTEAFF
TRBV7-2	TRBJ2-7	CASSFPQVTASYEQYF
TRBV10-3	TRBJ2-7	CAISDEAASSYEQYF
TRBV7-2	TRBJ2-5	CATGGGGVLKTQYF
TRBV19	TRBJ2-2	CASSIPRPTGELFF
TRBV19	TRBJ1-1	CAITGAGTEAFF
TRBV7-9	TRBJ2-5	CASSMEGFGTQYF
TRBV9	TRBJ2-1	CASDTGYNEQFF
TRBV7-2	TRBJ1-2	CASNSQGDYGYTF